The clone carrying this T cell receptor (beta chain) was seen more than once but under ten times. The CDR3 runs 15 residues. The trim removed 3 bases at V and 3 bases at J, leaving 7 bases unmatched. In germline, CDR1 is KGHSH, CDR2 LQKENI. This sample is drawn from a study of T cells after yellow fever vaccination. Study-level background: Preparation of fractions with low cell numbers was performed using SMART-Seq v4 Ultra Low Input.

By 5'RACE template switching, TCR cDNA was produced, with a universal primer site and UMIs added in the process. In TCRdb, the 5' RACE reads were re-called with MiXCR into one record per CDR3 protein. This sample yields some 350,000 distinct CDR3 sequences, of which about 8.7% are seen a single time; roughly 17% belongs to the top ten. The J gene is TRBJ2-7, the V gene TRBV18; the match to TRBD2 covers 8 bases. The sample here was PBMCs, taken on the day of the first yellow fever vaccination. This clonotype was sampled from a young man who received the YFV17D yellow fever vaccine. CDR3 region: CASSPRGDVYYEQYF. The CDR3 DNA reads as TGTGCCAGCTCACCGCGGGGGGACGTCTACTACGAGCAGTACTTC.